What follows are 8 T cell receptor beta chains derived from one specimen sequenced in a study of T cell repertoires in cytomegalovirus infection. TCRdb passed the reads through MiXCR, listing each CDR3 protein once. The sample shows approximately 750,000 distinct CDR3 sequences, roughly a third of them seen only once. The sequenced material came from PBMCs. The source of these receptors is a human donor in good health (CMV status not recorded). Some clones in this sample may be carry-over from other donors' samples.

This clonotype was seen only a few times. V gene TRBV5-6 combines with J gene TRBJ2-2, with D possibly being TRBD1 or TRBD2 (5 bases each). The V and J ends lost 4 bases and 0 bases respectively, with 10 bases between them. Germline values: CDR1 SGHDT, CDR2 YYEEEE. The CDR3 extends over 15 amino acids. The CDR3 loop is CASSPGRTNTGELFF. The CDR3 coding sequence is TGTGCCAGCAGCCCGGGACGTACGAACACCGGGGAGCTGTTTTTT. The full variable domain, in which reference TRBV5-6 and TRBJ2-2 provide the parts outside the CDR3, is DAGVTQSPTHLIKTRGQQVTLRCSPKSGHDTVSWYQQALGQGPQFIFQYYEEEERQRGNFPDRFSGHQFPNYSSELNVNALLLGDSALYLCASSPGRTNTGELFFGEGSRLTVL.

The chain carries TRBV29-1 and TRBJ2-1; D possibly matches TRBD1 or TRBD2 (6 bases each). Trimming took off 6 bases at V and 8 bases at J, with 20 bases between the two ends. Germline-derived CDR1 and CDR2 are SQVTM and ANQGSEA. CDR3 length: 14 amino acids. The CDR3 region has the DNA TGCAGCGTCCCCCGTTGGGGGGCGGTCGATGAGCAGTTCTTC. It is translated as CSVPRWGAVDEQFF.

This clonotype was recorded a few times. The V call is TRBV2, the J call TRBJ1-4; D remains unclear. Germline-derived CDR1 and CDR2 are SNHLY and FYNNEI. V was trimmed by 4 bases and J by 5 bases, leaving 11 bases between them. The CDR3 has 14 residues. CDR3: CASSVQWLNEKLFF. DNA for the CDR3: TGTGCCAGCAGTGTACAGTGGCTAAATGAAAAACTGTTTTTT.

This clonotype was observed a handful of times. V usage is TRBV27 and J usage is TRBJ1-6, with 9 bases fitting TRBD1. This CDR3 is built from 14 residues. CDR1 MNHEY and CDR2 SMNVEV come from the germline V gene (reference sequence). Unmatched junction bases numbered 8, after V lost 6 bases and J lost 11 bases. The CDR3 protein is CASRGGTGIAPLHF. The CDR3 DNA reads TGTGCCAGCAGGGGGGGGACAGGGATAGCACCCCTCCACTTT.

Only a few counts were recorded for this clonotype. For the CDR3, the DNA is TGTGCCAGCTCATTGGAGAAACGAGAGACCCAGTACTTC. Its translation: CASSLEKRETQYF. This chain links TRBV2 with TRBJ2-5; D unclear. Germline CDR1 is SNHLY and CDR2 is FYNNEI. Trimming removed 8 bases from V and 4 bases from J, with 14 bases in between. CDR3 length equals 13 residues.

On this clonotype: In this CDR3 the conserved last residue, phenylalanine or tryptophan, is missing, so a read error is likely. The genes are TRBV28 and TRBJ1-5, with 7 bases lining up with TRBD1. Trimming removed 2 bases from V and 6 bases from J; junction bases left unmatched: 10. Germline loops: CDR1 MDHEN, CDR2 SYDVKM. CDR3 size: 16 residues. CDR3 bases: TGTGCCAGCAGTTTAAGAGGTCGGGCAGGGGGTCAGCCCCAGCATTTG. Translation: CASSLRGRAGGQPQHL.

This clonotype turned up a few times. J is TRBJ2-7 and V is TRBV6-1, with 7 bases fitting TRBD1. CDR3 length: 15 residues. Trimming removed 7 bases from V and 1 base from J; junction bases left unmatched: 10. The V gene's germline CDR1 is MNHNS and CDR2 SASEGT. CDR3 sequence (DNA): TGTGCCAGCACTCTCGAGACAGGGACGTCCTACGAGCAGTACTTC. This encodes CASTLETGTSYEQYF.

This clonotype was counted a single time. Its ends do not fully match the called genes, so a read error is possible. V usage is TRBV12-3 or TRBV12-4 and J usage is TRBJ2-1; 8 bases align to TRBD2. CDR3 length: 16 residues. As DNA, the CDR3 is TGTGTCAGCGGACCAACTAGCGGAGCCTCCTACAATGAGCAGTTCTTC. Residues: CVSGPTSGASYNEQFF.